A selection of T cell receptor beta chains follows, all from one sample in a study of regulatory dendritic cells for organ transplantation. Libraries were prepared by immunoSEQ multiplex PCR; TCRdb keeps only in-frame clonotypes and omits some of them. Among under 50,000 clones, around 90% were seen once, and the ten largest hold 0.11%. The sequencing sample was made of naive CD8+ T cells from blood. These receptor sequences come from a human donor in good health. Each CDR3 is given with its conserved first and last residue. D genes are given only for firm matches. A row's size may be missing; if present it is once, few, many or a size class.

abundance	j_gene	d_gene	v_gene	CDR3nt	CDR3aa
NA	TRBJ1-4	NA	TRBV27	TGTGCCAGCACCTACTCCTGGGCAGATGGGGCAACTAATGAAAAACTGTTTTTT	CASTYSWADGATNEKLFF
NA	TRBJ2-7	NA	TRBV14	TGTGCCAGCAGCCAACAAGGAGGGCGCGCGGAAGAGCAGTACTTC	CASSQQGGRAEEQYF
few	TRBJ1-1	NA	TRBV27	TGTGCCAGCAGTTTATTTGGGGCGAGTACTGAAGCTTTCTTT	CASSLFGASTEAFF
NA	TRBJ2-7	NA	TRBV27	TGTGCCAGCGGGCCGAACAGGGTAGAGCAGTACTTC	CASGPNRVEQYF
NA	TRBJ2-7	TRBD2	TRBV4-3	TGCGCCAGCAGCCAAGATGTCACTAGCGGCTACGAGCAGTACTTC	CASSQDVTSGYEQYF
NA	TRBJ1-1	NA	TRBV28	TGTGCCAGCAGTTTCCGGGGGAACACTGAAGCTTTCTTT	CASSFRGNTEAFF
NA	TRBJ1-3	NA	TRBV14	TGTGCCAGCAGCCCCCGGACGGGAGGCTCTGGAAACACCATATATTTT	CASSPRTGGSGNTIYF
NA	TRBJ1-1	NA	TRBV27	TGTGCCAGCAGGGCAGGGATGGGATCGAACACTGAAGCTTTCTTT	CASRAGMGSNTEAFF
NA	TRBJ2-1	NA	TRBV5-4	TGTGCCAGCGAACTTAGGGGCGGCGATGAGCAGTTCTTC	CASELRGGDEQFF
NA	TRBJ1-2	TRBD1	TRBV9	TGTGCCAGCGGGGAGGGGGCGCTTGGCTACACCTTC	CASGEGALGYTF
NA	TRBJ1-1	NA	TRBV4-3	TGCGCCAGCAGCCAGGGTCTCTTCAACACTGAAGCTTTCTTT	CASSQGLFNTEAFF
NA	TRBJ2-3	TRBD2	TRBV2	TGTGCCAGCTTCCCAACTAGCGGGGGGGCCATAGAAACAGATACGCAGTATTTT	CASFPTSGGAIETDTQYF
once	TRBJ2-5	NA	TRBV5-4	TGTGCCAGCAGGGACGTCGCCCAAGAGACCCAGTACTTC	CASRDVAQETQYF
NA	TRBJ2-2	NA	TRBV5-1	TGCGCCAGCAGCGGGGGCCGGGCCGGGGAGCTGTTTTTT	CASSGGRAGELFF
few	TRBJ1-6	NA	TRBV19	TGTGCCAGTAGTATCGGGGGGCCAAATTCACCCCTCCACTTT	CASSIGGPNSPLHF
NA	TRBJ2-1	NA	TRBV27	TGTGCCACGGGACCCCGCTCCTACAATGAGCAGTTCTTC	CATGPRSYNEQFF
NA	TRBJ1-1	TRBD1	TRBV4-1	TGCGCCAGCAGCCTCAGACAGGGGAACACTGAAGCTTTCTTT	CASSLRQGNTEAFF
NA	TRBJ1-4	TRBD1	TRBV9	TGTGCCAGCAGCGAGGGACAGGGGGGATATGAAAAACTGTTTTTT	CASSEGQGGYEKLFF
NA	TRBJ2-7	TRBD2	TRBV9	TGTGCCAGCAGCGTCGGCGGGGGGTTTGCCTACGAGCAGTACTTC	CASSVGGGFAYEQYF
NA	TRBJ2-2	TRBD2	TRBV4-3	TGCGCCAGCAGCCAAGGCGGGAGTGATACCGGGGAGCTGTTTTTT	CASSQGGSDTGELFF
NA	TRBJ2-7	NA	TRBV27	TGTGCCAGCAGTTTAACAGGGTACGAGCAGTACTTC	CASSLTGYEQYF
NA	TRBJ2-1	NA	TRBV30	TGTGCCTGGAGTGTCTACAATGAGCAGTTCTTC	CAWSVYNEQFF
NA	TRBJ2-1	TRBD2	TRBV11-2	TGTGCCAGCAGCTCGAATTTAGCGGGAGTCTCCTACAATGAGCAGTTCTTC	CASSSNLAGVSYNEQFF
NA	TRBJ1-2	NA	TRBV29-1	TGCAGCGCAAGGGGGGCTAACTATGGCTACACCTTC	CSARGANYGYTF
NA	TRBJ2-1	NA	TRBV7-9	TGTGCCAGCAGCCTAGATAGGCATGAGCAGTTCTTC	CASSLDRHEQFF
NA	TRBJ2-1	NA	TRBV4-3	TGCGCCAGCAGCCAAGATAACCCCTACAATGAGCAGTTCTTC	CASSQDNPYNEQFF
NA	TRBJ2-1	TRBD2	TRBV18	TGTGCCAGCTCACCCCCGGCTAGCGGACACTTCACGGGCAATGAGCAGTTCTTC	CASSPPASGHFTGNEQFF
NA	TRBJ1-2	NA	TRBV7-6	TGTGCTAGCAGCTTAGAGGCGACAGGAGTCGGCTACACCTTC	CASSLEATGVGYTF
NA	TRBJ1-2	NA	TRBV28	TGTGCCAGCAGTTCGGACAGTTATGGCTACACCTTC	CASSSDSYGYTF
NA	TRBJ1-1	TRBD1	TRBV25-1	TGTGCCAGCGGACAGGGGAACACTGAAGCTTTCTTT	CASGQGNTEAFF